This is a list of T cell receptor beta chains from one sample in a study of CD8+ T cells in alopecia areata. Profiled with immunoSEQ multiplex PCR; TCRdb holds only in-frame clones, not every one. The sample records roughly 180,000 clones, approximately 60% being singletons. The starting material was CD4+ T cells sorted from blood, obtained at week 4, from a patient treated with tofacitinib. The source is a human donor with alopecia areata. Both conserved end residues are part of each CDR3. The D gene is left open where the match is weak. The size entry is marked missing in some rows and otherwise reads once, few, many or a size class.

J	D	V	size	DNA	CDR3
TRBJ2-5	.	TRBV28	.	TGTGCCAGCAGTTCCCCCCCGGAAGAGACCCAGTACTTC	CASSSPPEETQYF
TRBJ1-6	TRBD1	TRBV9	.	TGTGCCAGCAGCGTAGAACAGGGGGATTCACCCCTCCACTTT	CASSVEQGDSPLHF
TRBJ1-1	.	TRBV6-5	.	TGTGCCAGCAACTACCAGGGGTCTGAAGCTTTCTTT	CASNYQGSEAFF
TRBJ2-3	.	TRBV6-5	once	TGTGCCAGCAGTGAAATGTCGACGGATACGCAGTATTTT	CASSEMSTDTQYF
TRBJ1-1	TRBD1	TRBV29-1	.	TGCAGCGTTTCCCCACAGGGGAGCACTGAAGCTTTCTTT	CSVSPQGSTEAFF
TRBJ2-3	.	TRBV7-3	.	TGTGCCAGCAGCTTATCAGGCGTTCTCACAGATACGCAGTATTTT	CASSLSGVLTDTQYF
TRBJ2-7	TRBD1	TRBV15	.	TGTGCCACCAAAGACCGGGACAGGGGCCTCTACGAGCAGTACTTC	CATKDRDRGLYEQYF
TRBJ2-2	.	TRBV5-1	.	TGCGCCAGCAGCCCCTCCCATCGCGGGGCTACAAACACCGGGGAGCTGTTTTTT	CASSPSHRGATNTGELFF
TRBJ2-7	TRBD1	TRBV29-1	.	TGCAGCGTCGAGACAGGGGGCGCCTACGAGCAGTACTTC	CSVETGGAYEQYF
TRBJ2-7	.	TRBV7-8	.	TGTGCCAGCAGCGACAGAGCAGGGCTCGAGCAGTACTTC	CASSDRAGLEQYF
TRBJ1-6	.	TRBV30	once	TGTGCCTTGAGAGATTCTAATTCACCCCTCCACTTT	CALRDSNSPLHF
TRBJ2-2	.	TRBV4-1	.	TGCGCCAGCAGCCAAGGTCTCGCCCGCGGGACCACCGGGGAGCTGTTTTTT	CASSQGLARGTTGELFF
TRBJ1-3	.	TRBV27	few	TGTGCCAGCAGCCCTTATGGGGGCGTAGATGGAAACACCATATATTTT	CASSPYGGVDGNTIYF
TRBJ2-3	.	TRBV29-1	many	TGCAGCGTTGTCGGGGCACTAAGTGGGACAGATACGCAGTATTTT	CSVVGALSGTDTQYF
TRBJ2-5	TRBD2	TRBV29-1	.	TGCAGCGTTGCTTCGGGCGGGGGTTTCTCAGAGACCCAGTACTTC	CSVASGGGFSETQYF
TRBJ1-5	TRBD1	TRBV30	.	TGTGCCCGGACAGGGGGCAATCAGCCCCAGCATTTT	CARTGGNQPQHF
TRBJ2-1	TRBD1	TRBV2	.	TGTGCCAGCTATTCGGGACAGGGCAATGAGCAGTTCTTC	CASYSGQGNEQFF
TRBJ1-1	.	TRBV9	.	TGTGCCAGCAGCGTAGAGCTCCTTGGCACTGAAGCTTTCTTT	CASSVELLGTEAFF
TRBJ1-2	.	TRBV15	.	TGTGCCACCAGCAGAGGAGGGGGGCCTAACTATGGCTACACCTTC	CATSRGGGPNYGYTF
TRBJ1-6	.	TRBV28	.	TGTGCCACCCTAGTCCCCGGCTCCTATAATTCACCCCTCCACTTT	CATLVPGSYNSPLHF
TRBJ2-5	TRBD2	TRBV7-9	.	TGTGCCAGCAGCTTAGCGTCGGGAGGCGGAGAGACCCAGTACTTC	CASSLASGGGETQYF
TRBJ1-1	TRBD1	TRBV30	.	TGTGCCTGGGACAGGGGGGACACTGAAGCTTTCTTT	CAWDRGDTEAFF
TRBJ1-2	TRBD1	TRBV7-2	.	TGTGCCAGCAGTCAACAGGGACAGGGGGGCGGCTACACCTTC	CASSQQGQGGGYTF
TRBJ2-3	TRBD1	TRBV30	.	TGTGCCTGGAGTGTATCGGCAGGGGGAACAGATACGCAGTATTTT	CAWSVSAGGTDTQYF
TRBJ1-5	TRBD1	TRBV7-2	.	TGTGCCAGCAGCTTAGGGACAGGGAATCAGCCCCAGCATTTT	CASSLGTGNQPQHF
TRBJ1-5	.	TRBV23-1	few	TGCGCCAGCAGTCAATCCGCAAACCATAGCAATCAGCCCCAGCATTTT	CASSQSANHSNQPQHF
TRBJ2-5	.	TRBV2	.	TGTGCCAGCAGACTCCACAGGGAGCAAGAGACCCAGTACTTC	CASRLHREQETQYF
TRBJ2-1	.	TRBV15	.	TGTGCCACCGGATCCTCTTACTACAATGAGCAGTTCTTC	CATGSSYYNEQFF
TRBJ2-7	TRBD1	TRBV4-3	few	TGCGCCAGCAGCTCCACAGGGGGCATGCCCTACGAGCAGTACTTC	CASSSTGGMPYEQYF
TRBJ1-2	.	TRBV15	.	TGTGCCACCAGCAGTTCCCCACTCCCCGGGACACATGGCTACACCTTC	CATSSSPLPGTHGYTF
TRBJ1-6	.	TRBV6-5	.	TGTGCCAGCACCCCATCGGGAGGGATTAATTCACCCCTCCACTTT	CASTPSGGINSPLHF
TRBJ1-1	.	TRBV20-1	.	TGCAGTGCTCCCGGACGGGAAGAAGCTTTCTTT	CSAPGREEAFF
TRBJ2-7	.	TRBV7-9	.	TGTGCCAGCAGCTTAGACGCAGTAACCTACGAGCAGTACTTC	CASSLDAVTYEQYF
TRBJ2-7	.	TRBV30	.	TGTGCCTGGAAGGGGCAGGGGAACGAGCAGTACTTC	CAWKGQGNEQYF
TRBJ1-6	.	TRBV5-6	.	TGTGCCAGCAGCTTGGGGTTGGTGAGGAAGCCACCCCTCCACTTT	CASSLGLVRKPPLHF
TRBJ2-3	TRBD2	TRBV4-1	.	TGCGCCAGCAGCTACCCGGTGCGGGGGGGCAGCGATACGCAGTATTTT	CASSYPVRGGSDTQYF
TRBJ2-3	.	TRBV2	.	TGTGCCAGCAGTGAACGTAGGGCAAGCACAGATACGCAGTATTTT	CASSERRASTDTQYF
TRBJ1-4	.	TRBV4-1	.	TGCGCCAGCAGCCATATGTCTACGGGGAATGAAAAACTGTTTTTT	CASSHMSTGNEKLFF
TRBJ1-1	TRBD1	TRBV30	.	TGTGCCTGGTCCAAGCAAGGGGGCCGGACTGAAGCTTTCTTT	CAWSKQGGRTEAFF
TRBJ2-5	TRBD1	TRBV5-1	few	TGCGCCAGCAGCTCACAGGGGGAGGAGACCCAGTACTTC	CASSSQGEETQYF
TRBJ2-7	.	TRBV6-5	.	TGTGCCAGCATCCCTCAGAGGGTCAAGGACGAGCAGTACTTC	CASIPQRVKDEQYF
TRBJ1-1	.	TRBV29-1	.	TGCAGCGTCCCACGGACGTCGAACACTGAAGCTTTCTTT	CSVPRTSNTEAFF
TRBJ2-3	.	TRBV13	.	TGTGCCAGCAGCTTAGGGAGGCCCGGGGCGGGGGCCCCTGGGCAGTATTTT	CASSLGRPGAGAPGQYF
TRBJ2-6	TRBD1	TRBV15	.	TGTGCCACCAGCAGAGGGACAGGAGGTAGCTCTGGGGCCAACGTCCTGACTTTC	CATSRGTGGSSGANVLTF
TRBJ2-2	.	TRBV15	.	TGTGCCACCAGCAGAGATATTATGAGGGGTGCGAACACCGGGGAGCTGTTTTTT	CATSRDIMRGANTGELFF
TRBJ1-1	.	TRBV7-9	few	TGTGCCAGCAGCCCAAAAGGGGGTCGGAACACTGAAGCTTTCTTT	CASSPKGGRNTEAFF